The 27 T cell receptor beta chains reported below all come from one sample, sequenced in a study of T cell responses to AZD1222 COVID-19 vaccine. Data came from immunoSEQ multiplex PCR; TCRdb stores just in-frame clones and leaves some out. The data contain approximately 160,000 clones, around 89% of them seen just once; the ten biggest clones take up about 3.2%. The specimen was peripheral blood, collected on day 0 of MenACWY control vaccination. The receptors shown here come from an adult in good health.

The CDR3 spells CASSQGAGGQPQHF. The CDR3 DNA sequence: TGTGCCAGCAGCCAAGGGGCAGGGGGACAGCCCCAGCATTTT. The genes are TRBV14 and TRBJ1-5; the match to TRBD1 covers 7 bases. V shed 1 base, J shed 7 bases, and the junction held 4 bases outside the gene matches. The CDR3 loop spans 14 amino acids. Germline V gives CDR1 SGHDN, CDR2 FVKESK.

This clone appeared a single time. The chain uses TRBV4-2 and TRBJ1-1; a possible D gene is TRBD1 (6 bases). V was trimmed by 0 bases and J by 6 bases, leaving 17 bases between them. Looked up from germline, CDR1 is LGHNA and CDR2 is YNFKEQ. There are 16 residues in the CDR3. The CDR3 coding sequence is TGTGCCAGCAGCCAAGAAGGCAGGCAGGGGAGCGCTGAAGCTTTCTTT. This translates into CASSQEGRQGSAEAFF.

The chain links TRBV6-1 to TRBJ2-7, with 7 bases identical to TRBD2. V lost 2 bases, J lost 5 bases, and 6 bases stayed unmatched. The germline CDR1 and CDR2 sequences are MNHNS and SASEGT. This CDR3 has 14 residues. CDR3 DNA: TGTGCCAGCAGTGAACTCGCGGGAGAGCACGAGCAGTACTTC. Amino acid sequence: CASSELAGEHEQYF.

V usage is TRBV19 and J usage is TRBJ1-1; possible D gene TRBD1, 5 bases. This CDR3 has 16 amino acids. Deletions cut 4 bases from V and 1 base from J, with 16 bases between. Germline values: CDR1 LNHDA, CDR2 SQIVND (reference sequence). The CDR3 protein is CASSRKGPVGNTEAFF. CDR3 DNA: TGTGCCAGTAGTAGAAAGGGACCGGTAGGGAACACTGAAGCTTTCTTT.

V gene TRBV25-1 combines with J gene TRBJ1-1; D unresolved. The CDR3 extends over 17 amino acids. Germline assignment: CDR1 MGHDK and CDR2 SYGVNS. Trimming took off 4 bases at V and 1 base at J, with 19 bases between the two ends. The CDR3 nucleotides read TGTGCCAGCAGTGCCCTATGGCAGGTAGGAAAGAACACTGAAGCTTTCTTT. Its translation is CASSALWQVGKNTEAFF.

The genes are TRBV30 and TRBJ2-5; D unresolved. V shed 0 bases and J shed 0 bases, with 5 bases lying between them. Germline V gene lookup returns CDR1 GTSNPN and CDR2 SVGIG (reference sequence). CDR3 length: 13 amino acids. CDR3 DNA sequence: TGTGCCTGGAGTGTACCGGACCAAGAGACCCAGTACTTC. Translation: CAWSVPDQETQYF.

The rearrangement links TRBV19 to TRBJ1-1; D possibly corresponds to TRBD1 (5 bases). The V end lost 4 bases, the J end lost 0 bases, and 12 bases lay between the germline ends. This CDR3 comprises 15 residues. The germline V gene encodes CDR1 LNHDA and CDR2 SQIVND (reference sequence). The CDR3 DNA follows: TGTGCCAGTAGTAGTGGGGGGTATGTGAACACTGAAGCTTTCTTT. Residues: CASSSGGYVNTEAFF.

The V and J genes are TRBV28 and TRBJ2-6, with TRBD2 identical over 8 bases. This CDR3 region has 15 residues. Germline CDR1 is MDHEN and CDR2 is SYDVKM. The ends lost 6 bases at V and 2 bases at J; junction bases unmatched: 3. The CDR3 bases are TGTGCCAGCAGCTCGGGAGGGGCTGGGGCCAACGTCCTGACTTTC. Translating it yields CASSSGGAGANVLTF.

This chain connects TRBV11-1 to TRBJ1-6; TRBD1 is a possible D gene (5 bases). Between the trimmed V and J ends, which lost 5 bases and 5 bases, there was a span of 13 bases. From germline, CDR1 is SGHAT and CDR2 FQDESV (reference sequence). This CDR3 has 15 amino acids. The CDR3 here is CASSPSGTDNSPLHF. CDR3 coding DNA: TGTGCCAGCAGCCCATCAGGGACGGATAATTCACCCCTCCACTTT.

The chain couples TRBV4-2 to TRBJ2-7; TRBD1 is a possible D gene (5 bases). This CDR3 comprises 16 residues. Germline assignment: CDR1 LGHNA and CDR2 YNFKEQ. Trimming took 0 bases from V and 6 from J, leaving 18 bases between them. CDR3 residues: CASSQDGAASLGEQYF. As DNA, the CDR3 is TGTGCCAGCAGCCAAGATGGGGCCGCCAGTCTGGGCGAGCAGTACTTC.

The V gene is TRBV6-1, the J gene TRBJ1-4, with D hard to call. The germline V gene has CDR1 MNHNS and CDR2 SASEGT. The V and J ends lost 0 bases and 14 bases respectively, with 13 bases between them. CDR3 length: 13 amino acids. CDR3 residues: CASSEARQASLFF. In nucleotides, the CDR3 is TGTGCCAGCAGTGAAGCCCGGCAGGCAAGTCTGTTTTTT.

The rearrangement links TRBV6-5 to TRBJ1-2; D possibly corresponds to TRBD1 (5 bases). The germline gives CDR1 MNHEY, CDR2 SVGAGI. The CDR3 is 13 residues long. V shed 4 bases and J shed 7 bases, with 13 bases lying between them. In nucleotides, the CDR3 is TGTGCCAGCAGTTGGATCCCAGGGTCTGGCTACACCTTC. It encodes CASSWIPGSGYTF.

The J gene is TRBJ1-3, the V gene TRBV27; D ambiguous. Trimming pared 2 bases from V and 3 bases from J, leaving 11 bases between. CDR3 size: 15 residues. Germline V gene data show CDR1 as MNHEY and CDR2 as SMNVEV (reference sequence). Written as DNA, the CDR3 is TGTGCCAGCAGTTTAAGCCCGGCGCTTGGAAACACCATATATTTT. Translation gives CASSLSPALGNTIYF.

CDR3 sequence reads: CASSRGESNQPQHF. In DNA, the CDR3 is TGTGCCAGCAGCCGGGGTGAGAGCAATCAGCCCCAGCATTTT. The genes are TRBV5-8 and TRBJ1-5; no firm D call. Germline V gene lookup returns CDR1 SGHTS and CDR2 YDEGEE. V was clipped by 4 bases and J by 1 base, with 9 bases between them. This CDR3 region has 14 residues. Full variable domain (rest looked up from reference TRBV5-8 and TRBJ1-5): EAGVTQSPTHLIKTRGQQATLRCSPISGHTSVYWYQQALGLGLQFLLWYDEGEERNRGNFPPRFSGRQFPNYSSELNVNALELEDSALYLCASSRGESNQPQHFGDGTRLSIL.

The chain uses TRBV6-2 or TRBV6-3 and TRBJ2-7, with 8 nucleotides matching TRBD2. The germline gives CDR1 MNHEY, CDR2 SVGEGT. V lost 2 bases, J lost 4 bases, and 4 bases stayed unmatched. The CDR3 is made up of 14 amino acids. This CDR3 reads CASSYVRGGYEQYF. CDR3 bases: TGTGCCAGCAGTTACGTCCGGGGGGGGTACGAGCAGTACTTC.

The V and J genes are TRBV2 and TRBJ1-3; TRBD1 is a possible D gene (6 bases). V was cut by 7 bases and J by 4 bases, with 14 bases left in between. This CDR3 has 14 residues. Looked up from germline, CDR1 is SNHLY and CDR2 is FYNNEI. The CDR3 sequence is CASMGGLSGNTIYF. CDR3 DNA sequence: TGTGCCAGCATGGGGGGGCTATCAGGAAACACCATATATTTT.

This sequence joins TRBV5-1 and TRBJ2-6; 7 nucleotides match TRBD2. J lost 0 bases, V lost 6 bases, and 3 bases had no gene match. Per germline, CDR1 SGHRS and CDR2 YFSETQ. The CDR3 length is 15 residues. CDR3 nucleotide sequence: TGCGCCAGCAAGCGGGGCCCCTCTGGGGCCAACGTCCTGACTTTC. Residues: CASKRGPSGANVLTF.

There are a few counts of this clone. The gene calls are TRBV2 and TRBJ1-2; D ambiguous. The V gene's germline CDR1 is SNHLY and CDR2 FYNNEI. The CDR3 has 12 amino acids. Trimming removed 7 bases from V and 7 bases from J, with 13 bases in between. DNA of the CDR3: TGTGCCAGCACCGAGTGGGAAGTTGGCTACACCTTC. It is translated as CASTEWEVGYTF.

The V gene is TRBV7-9, the J gene TRBJ1-3; TRBD1 might be the D (6 bases). Trimming left V 4 bases short and J 0 bases short, with 10 bases between. Germline-derived CDR1 and CDR2 are SEHNR and FQNEAQ (reference sequence). The CDR3 covers 15 residues. This chain's CDR3 is CASSSGQLSGNTIYF. In DNA, the CDR3 is TGTGCCAGCAGCTCCGGACAGCTCTCTGGAAACACCATATATTTT.

This clone appeared a single time. The chain joins TRBV19 to TRBJ1-5; 7 nucleotides agree with TRBD1. V gave up 3 bases and J gave up 2 bases; unmatched junction bases: 7. The CDR3 sequence is 16 residues long. Germline V gene lookup returns CDR1 LNHDA and CDR2 SQIVND (reference sequence). CDR3: CASSMTGNHRNQPQHF. The CDR3 region has the DNA TGTGCCAGTAGTATGACAGGGAATCATCGCAATCAGCCCCAGCATTTT.

This chain connects TRBV5-5 to TRBJ2-3, with 13 bases lining up with TRBD2. Germline CDR1 SGHKS, CDR2 YYEKEE (reference sequence). J gave up 1 base and V 0 bases, and 5 bases lay outside the gene matches. The CDR3 sequence is 18 residues long. Here the CDR3 reads CASSLVGTSGVGTDTQYF. The CDR3 nucleotides read TGTGCCAGCAGCTTGGTAGGGACTAGCGGGGTGGGCACAGATACGCAGTATTTT.

This rearrangement joins TRBV7-2 to TRBJ2-7, with TRBD2 matching 13 bases. The CDR3 consists of 17 residues. Germline CDR1 and CDR2: SGHTA and FQGNSA. With V trimmed by 5 bases and J by 2 bases, 9 bases remained unmatched. CDR3 bases: TGTGCCAGCAGCACCCAGGGGGGACTAGCGGGACCCTACGAGCAGTACTTC. It codes for CASSTQGGLAGPYEQYF.

Within the sample, this clone is medium-sized. The rearrangement links TRBV25-1 to TRBJ1-2, with a tentative D call TRBD1 (6 bases). Per germline, CDR1 MGHDK and CDR2 SYGVNS. With 0 bases removed from V and 2 bases from J, the gap between germline ends came to 10 bases. This CDR3 has 15 residues. In DNA form, the CDR3 reads TGTGCCAGCAGTGAATATTGGACAGCAAACTATGGCTACACCTTC. This gives the protein CASSEYWTANYGYTF.

This chain connects TRBV7-2 to TRBJ1-2; no reliable D call. Germline V CDR1 and CDR2: SGHTA, FQGNSA. V was clipped by 1 base and J by 0 bases, with 9 bases between them. The CDR3 length is 15 residues. The CDR3 here is CASSLGLVANYGYTF. The DNA of the CDR3 is TGTGCCAGCAGCTTAGGGTTGGTAGCTAACTATGGCTACACCTTC.

The rearrangement joins TRBV5-1 to TRBJ2-2; the D gene is possibly TRBD1 (6 bases). Germline V lookup: CDR1 SGHRS, CDR2 YFSETQ. V was clipped by 0 bases and J by 5 bases, with 11 bases between them. This CDR3 is built from 15 residues. The CDR3 protein is CASSLAQGLTGELFF. CDR3 sequence (DNA): TGCGCCAGCAGCTTGGCTCAGGGGCTTACCGGGGAGCTGTTTTTT.

The CDR3 loop is CASKEGVWDNQPQHF. CDR3 coding DNA: TGTGCCAGTAAAGAGGGGGTATGGGACAATCAGCCCCAGCATTTT. This rearrangement joins TRBV19 to TRBJ1-5, with D perhaps matching TRBD1 (6 bases). In germline, CDR1 is LNHDA, CDR2 SQIVND (reference sequence). There are 15 residues in the CDR3. V dropped 7 bases and J dropped 3 bases, with 16 bases sitting between them.

V and J are TRBV27 and TRBJ2-2, with a possible D match to TRBD1 (6 bases). Trimming removed 5 bases from V and 4 bases from J, with 23 bases in between. The germline V gene encodes CDR1 MNHEY and CDR2 SMNVEV (reference sequence). CDR3 size: 18 residues. The CDR3 loop is CASSPLTTGMAGTGELFF. The CDR3 coding sequence is TGTGCCAGCAGTCCACTAACAACAGGGATGGCGGGCACCGGGGAGCTGTTTTTT.